This paragraph reports one T cell receptor (beta chain). The data are from a study of blood T cell repertoires in COVID-19. On the study more broadly: PBMCs, B-cell-depleted T cells, or T cells provided the cDNA or gDNA that made up the material.

Under the authors' procedure: Amplification of reference gene primers provided the estimated nucleated cell counts. Repertoires were generated with immunoSEQ multiplex PCR, while TCRdb's copy carries only in-frame clones and drops some. V and J calls and clone size are as listed in that table; D and trimming were resolved from the DNA. The table records under 30,000 clones, 80% to 90% of them present only once. The CDR3 is 17 amino acids. CDR1 and CDR2 (germline): LGHDT, YNNKEL (reference sequence). J gave up 3 bases and V 0 bases, and 5 bases lay outside the gene matches. The sequence came from a man aged 45-60 years with active COVID-19. Sequences were obtained from peripheral blood. The chain combines TRBV3-1 (or the pseudogene TRBV3-2) with TRBJ2-3; 11 positions match TRBD1. For the CDR3, the DNA is TGTGCCAGCAGCCAAGATTTCCGGGACAGGGGGACAGATACGCAGTATTTT. Amino acids: CASSQDFRDRGTDTQYF.